The next 15 T cell receptor beta chains were all read from a single sample in a study of cytomegalovirus exposure and HLA in healthy donors. PCR primers comprised 60 Vbeta and 13 Jbeta primers. Method: immunoSEQ multiplex PCR; TCRdb's copy keeps in-frame clones and lacks some. The profile covers 100,000 to 150,000 clones, with about 80% appearing a single time and approximately 3.8% taken by the ten largest. Sequenced: PBMCs. These receptors were obtained from a woman in her forties in good health and CMV-seropositive.

This chain uses TRBV11-3 with TRBJ2-1; 8 bases line up with TRBD1. J was trimmed by 4 bases and V by 5 bases; bases with no gene match: 7. The CDR3 sequence is 15 residues long. Germline loops: CDR1 SGHNT, CDR2 YENEEA. CDR3 DNA: TGTGCCAGCAGCCCAACGACAGGGGAATACAATGAGCAGTTCTTC. Translating gives CASSPTTGEYNEQFF.

The CDR3 coding sequence is TGTGCCAGCAGCCGTACAGGGATGAACACTGAAGCTTTCTTT. Protein: CASSRTGMNTEAFF. The chain carries TRBV7-9 and TRBJ1-1; TRBD1 might be the D (6 bases). The CDR3 runs to 14 residues. Germline V gene sequence: CDR1 SEHNR, CDR2 FQNEAQ (reference sequence). V was cut by 5 bases and J by 0 bases, with 10 bases left in between.

In this sample, this clone turned up once. CDR3 DNA: TGTGCCAGCAGCTTGGAGGCGGACAGTAGCTCTGGAAACACCATATATTTT. Its translation is CASSLEADSSSGNTIYF. The V and J genes are TRBV5-8 and TRBJ1-3; D possibly corresponds to TRBD1 (6 bases). Germline CDR1 and CDR2: SGHTS and YDEGEE. Trimming stripped 0 bases from V and 0 bases from J, with 13 bases between. This CDR3 is built from 17 residues. The full variable domain, completed using reference TRBV5-8 and TRBJ1-3, is EAGVTQSPTHLIKTRGQQATLRCSPISGHTSVYWYQQALGLGLQFLLWYDEGEERNRGNFPPRFSGRQFPNYSSELNVNALELEDSALYLCASSLEADSSSGNTIYFGEGSWLTVV.

The chain employs TRBV2 and TRBJ2-7; D perhaps matches TRBD2 (5 bases). The CDR3 covers 11 residues. V gave up 4 bases and J gave up 6 bases, with 7 bases separating them. CDR1 is SNHLY and CDR2 is FYNNEI in the germline V gene. CDR3: CASSVTSEQYF. The CDR3 bases are TGTGCCAGCAGTGTAACTAGCGAGCAGTACTTC.

The rearrangement uses TRBV28 and TRBJ1-2, with D possibly matching TRBD1 (6 bases). This CDR3 spans 14 amino acids. CDR1 and CDR2 (germline): MDHEN, SYDVKM. V gave up 4 bases and J gave up 4 bases, with 13 bases separating them. CDR3 nucleotide sequence: TGTGCCAGCAGTTCGGGGGGCGGTATCTATGGCTACACCTTC. This encodes CASSSGGGIYGYTF.

V usage is TRBV27 and J usage is TRBJ2-1; 9 positions match TRBD2. V gave up 8 bases and J gave up 6 bases; unmatched junction bases: 5. This CDR3 contains 13 residues. Germline V lookup: CDR1 MNHEY, CDR2 SMNVEV (reference sequence). For the CDR3, the DNA is TGTGCCAGCCGACTAGCGGCAAGCAATGAGCAGTTCTTC. Protein: CASRLAASNEQFF.

Only a few counts were recorded for this clone. This chain connects TRBV5-1 to TRBJ2-2, with 14 bases lining up with TRBD2. Germline trimming cut 3 bases from V and 2 bases from J; bases unmatched to any gene: 15. The CDR3 totals 21 residues. Germline assignment: CDR1 SGHRS and CDR2 YFSETQ. The CDR3, as DNA: TGCGCCAGCAGCTCCTCGGTTCCGGGACTAGCGGGAGCGGGCAACACCGGGGAGCTGTTTTTT. Encoded protein: CASSSSVPGLAGAGNTGELFF.

This clone was detected a few times. The gene calls are TRBV4-1 and TRBJ2-5; weak D call: TRBD2 (7 bases). V was cut by 5 bases and J by 7 bases, with 20 bases left in between. The germline V gene encodes CDR1 MGHRA and CDR2 YSYEKL. This CDR3 is built from 15 residues. CDR3 residues: CASSDEGGARGTQYF. The CDR3 DNA is TGCGCCAGCAGCGACGAAGGGGGGGCACGGGGGACCCAGTACTTC.

In regard to this clone: It is unclear where the CDR3 begins or ends on the DNA, so no DNA is shown, and the CDR3 is as TCRdb lists it. V usage is TRBV21-1 and J usage is TRBJ2-7; the DNA was not used to check the table's D call, TRBD1. TRBV21-1 is assigned pseudogene status. The CDR3 is 17 residues long, counting both termini. The CDR3 loop is CASSKGDWAGGNHEQYF.

This sequence joins TRBV6-6 and TRBJ1-2; D gene unclear. The CDR3 loop spans 15 amino acids. V was clipped by 0 bases and J by 0 bases, with 8 bases between them. Germline loops: CDR1 MNHNY, CDR2 SVGAGI (reference sequence). CDR3 DNA sequence: TGTGCCAGCAGTTACTCGACCGACTCTAACTATGGCTACACCTTC. Translated: CASSYSTDSNYGYTF.

The genes are TRBV28 and TRBJ2-6; 7 bases are a match to TRBD1. J was trimmed by 4 bases and V by 3 bases; bases with no gene match: 6. The CDR3 consists of 16 residues. Germline lookup yields CDR1 MDHEN and CDR2 SYDVKM. The CDR3 coding sequence is TGTGCCAGCAGTTTCCACAGGGGATCGGGGGCCAACGTCCTGACTTTC. Translated: CASSFHRGSGANVLTF.

The V call is TRBV6-1, the J call TRBJ2-7, with D perhaps TRBD2 (6 bases). Germline CDR1 and CDR2: MNHNS and SASEGT. CDR3 length equals 15 residues. With 2 bases removed from V and 7 bases from J, the gap between germline ends came to 18 bases. This CDR3 is CASSEPPGRIREQYF. The CDR3 coding sequence is TGTGCCAGCAGTGAACCCCCAGGGAGGATTCGGGAGCAGTACTTC.

The V call is TRBV7-9, the J call TRBJ1-1; possibly TRBD1 for D (5 bases). V lost 3 bases and J lost 5, with 10 bases in between. Germline loops: CDR1 SEHNR, CDR2 FQNEAQ (reference sequence). This CDR3 region has 13 residues. DNA of the CDR3: TGTGCCAGCAGCTTTCGAACAGGAACTGAAGCTTTCTTT. It translates to CASSFRTGTEAFF.

The chain links TRBV28 to TRBJ1-5; D is uncertain. Trimming shortened V by 8 bases and J by 6 bases, and 17 bases separated the two germline ends. CDR1 is MDHEN and CDR2 is SYDVKM in the germline V gene. The CDR3 is made up of 14 amino acids. The DNA of the CDR3 is TGTGCCAGCCTGGCGGGGAGGGTCGGTCAGCCCCAGCATTTT. It codes for CASLAGRVGQPQHF. The full variable domain, completed using reference TRBV28 and TRBJ1-5, is DVKVTQSSRYLVKRTGEKVFLECVQDMDHENMFWYRQDPGLGLRLIYFSYDVKMKEKGDIPEGYSVSREKKERFSLILESASTNQTSMYLCASLAGRVGQPQHFGDGTRLSIL.

Only one count was recorded for this clone. The rearrangement joins TRBV5-1 to TRBJ2-7, with 8 bases aligning to TRBD1. Per the germline V gene, CDR1 is SGHRS and CDR2 is YFSETQ. Germline trimming cut 7 bases from V and 3 bases from J; bases unmatched to any gene: 6. CDR3 size: 13 residues. DNA of the CDR3: TGCGCCAGCGGGGCAGGGGGCGTCTACGAGCAGTACTTC. Protein sequence: CASGAGGVYEQYF.